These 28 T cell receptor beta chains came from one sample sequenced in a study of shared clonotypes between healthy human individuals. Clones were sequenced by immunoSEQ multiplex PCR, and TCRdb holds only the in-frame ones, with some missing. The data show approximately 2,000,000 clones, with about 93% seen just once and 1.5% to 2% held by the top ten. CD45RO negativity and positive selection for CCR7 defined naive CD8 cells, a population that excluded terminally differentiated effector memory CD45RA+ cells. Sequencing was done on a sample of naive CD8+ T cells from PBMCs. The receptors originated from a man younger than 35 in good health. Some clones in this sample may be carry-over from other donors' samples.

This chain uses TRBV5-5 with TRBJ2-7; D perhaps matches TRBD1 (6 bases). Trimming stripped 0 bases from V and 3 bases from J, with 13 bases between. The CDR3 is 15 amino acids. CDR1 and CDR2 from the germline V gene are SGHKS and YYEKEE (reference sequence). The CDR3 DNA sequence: TGTGCCAGCAGCTTGGTGTCAGGGGCTATCTACGAGCAGTACTTC. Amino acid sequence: CASSLVSGAIYEQYF.

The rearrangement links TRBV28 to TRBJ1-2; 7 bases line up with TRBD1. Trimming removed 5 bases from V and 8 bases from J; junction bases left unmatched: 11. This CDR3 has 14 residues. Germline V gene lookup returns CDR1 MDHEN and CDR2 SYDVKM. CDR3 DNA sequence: TGTGCCAGCAGTCCATGGGACAGCGAATCGGGCTACACCTTC. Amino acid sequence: CASSPWDSESGYTF.

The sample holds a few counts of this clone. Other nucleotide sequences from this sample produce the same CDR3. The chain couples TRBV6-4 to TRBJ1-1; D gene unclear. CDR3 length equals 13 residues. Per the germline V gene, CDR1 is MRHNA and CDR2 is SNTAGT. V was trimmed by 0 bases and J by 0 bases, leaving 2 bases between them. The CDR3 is CASSDSMNTEAFF. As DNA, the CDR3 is TGTGCCAGCAGTGACTCGATGAACACTGAAGCTTTCTTT.

The CDR3 DNA reads as TGTGCCAGTAGTATAGGACCGGGGAACTCTGGAAACACCATATATTTT. It yields the protein CASSIGPGNSGNTIYF. The chain employs TRBV19 and TRBJ1-3; no definite D call. The V and J ends lost 1 base and 0 bases respectively, with 10 bases between them. Germline CDR1 reads LNHDA; CDR2 reads SQIVND (reference sequence). This CDR3 is 16 amino acids long.

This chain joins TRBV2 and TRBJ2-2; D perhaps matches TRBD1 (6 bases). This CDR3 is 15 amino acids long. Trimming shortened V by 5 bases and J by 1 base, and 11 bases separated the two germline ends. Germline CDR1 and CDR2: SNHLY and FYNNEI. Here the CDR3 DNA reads TGTGCCAGCAGTAAGGGACACTTGAACACCGGGGAGCTGTTTTTT. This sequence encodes CASSKGHLNTGELFF.

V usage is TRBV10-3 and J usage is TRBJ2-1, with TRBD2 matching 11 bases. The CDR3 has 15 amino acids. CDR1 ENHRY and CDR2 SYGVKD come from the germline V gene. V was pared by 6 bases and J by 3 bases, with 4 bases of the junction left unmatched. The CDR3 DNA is TGTGCCATCAGGGGGACTAGCGGAGACTACAATGAGCAGTTCTTC. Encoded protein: CAIRGTSGDYNEQFF.

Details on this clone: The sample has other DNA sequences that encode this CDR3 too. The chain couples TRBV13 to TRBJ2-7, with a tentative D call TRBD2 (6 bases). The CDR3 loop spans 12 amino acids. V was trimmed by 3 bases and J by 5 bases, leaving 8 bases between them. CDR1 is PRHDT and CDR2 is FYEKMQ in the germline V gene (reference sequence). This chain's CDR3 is CASSLAGNEQYF. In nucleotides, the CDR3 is TGTGCCAGCAGCTTGGCGGGGAACGAGCAGTACTTC.

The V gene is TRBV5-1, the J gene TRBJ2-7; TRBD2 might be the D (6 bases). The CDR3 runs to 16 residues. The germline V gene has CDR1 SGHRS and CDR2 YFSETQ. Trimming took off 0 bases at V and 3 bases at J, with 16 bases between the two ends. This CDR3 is CASSLGPGTGLYEQYF. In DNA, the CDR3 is TGCGCCAGCAGCTTGGGCCCCGGGACTGGCCTCTACGAGCAGTACTTC.

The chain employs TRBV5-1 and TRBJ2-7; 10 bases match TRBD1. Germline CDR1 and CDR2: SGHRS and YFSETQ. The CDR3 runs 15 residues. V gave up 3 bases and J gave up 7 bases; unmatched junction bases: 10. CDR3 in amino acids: CASSSRQGADQEQYF. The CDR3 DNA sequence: TGCGCCAGCAGCTCACGACAGGGGGCAGATCAGGAGCAGTACTTC.

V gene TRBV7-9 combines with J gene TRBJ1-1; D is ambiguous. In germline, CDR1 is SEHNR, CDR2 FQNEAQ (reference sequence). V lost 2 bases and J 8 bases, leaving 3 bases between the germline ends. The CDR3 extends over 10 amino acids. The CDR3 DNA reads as TGTGCCAGCAGCTTACAGGAAGCTTTCTTT. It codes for CASSLQEAFF.

The CDR3 region is CASSAKRWAGELFF. The CDR3 nucleotides are TGTGCCAGTAGTGCCAAGAGGTGGGCCGGGGAGCTGTTTTTT. The V gene is TRBV19, the J gene TRBJ2-2; unclear D gene. The CDR3 is made up of 14 amino acids. The V end was cut by 5 bases, the J end by 6 bases, with 13 bases between. The germline V gene has CDR1 LNHDA and CDR2 SQIVND (reference sequence).

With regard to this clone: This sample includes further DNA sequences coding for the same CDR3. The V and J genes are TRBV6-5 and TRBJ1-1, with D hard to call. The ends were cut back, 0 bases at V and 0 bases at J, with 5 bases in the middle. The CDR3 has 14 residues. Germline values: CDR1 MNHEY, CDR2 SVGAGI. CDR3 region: CASSYSSMNTEAFF. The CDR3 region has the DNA TGTGCCAGCAGTTACTCGAGTATGAACACTGAAGCTTTCTTT.

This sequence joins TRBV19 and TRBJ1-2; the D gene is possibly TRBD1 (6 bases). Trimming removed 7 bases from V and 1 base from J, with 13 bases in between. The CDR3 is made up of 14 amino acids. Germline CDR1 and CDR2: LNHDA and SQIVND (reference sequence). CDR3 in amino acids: CASIGQLINYGYTF. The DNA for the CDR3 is TGTGCCAGTATCGGACAGCTGATTAACTATGGCTACACCTTC.

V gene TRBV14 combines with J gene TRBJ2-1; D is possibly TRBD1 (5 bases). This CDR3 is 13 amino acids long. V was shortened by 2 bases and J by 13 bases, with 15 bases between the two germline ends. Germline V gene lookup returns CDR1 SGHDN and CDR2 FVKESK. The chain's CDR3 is CASSQLLQDVQFF. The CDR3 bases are TGTGCCAGCAGCCAACTCCTACAGGATGTCCAGTTCTTC.

The CDR3 bases are TGCAGCGTTGAAGATCGGAATTTACTCAATGAGCAGTTCTTC. As protein: CSVEDRNLLNEQFF. The V call is TRBV29-1, the J call TRBJ2-1; unclear D gene. The germline gives CDR1 SQVTM, CDR2 ANQGSEA. This CDR3 comprises 14 residues. The V end lost 0 bases, the J end lost 6 bases, and 12 bases lay between the germline ends.

The CDR3 is CASSLRDRVGETQYF. The CDR3 region has the DNA TGTGCCAGCAGCTTACGGGACAGGGTAGGCGAGACCCAGTACTTC. The chain recombines TRBV7-8 with TRBJ2-5; 9 nucleotides agree with TRBD1. The CDR3 sequence is 15 residues long. CDR1 is SGHVS and CDR2 is FQNEAQ in the germline V gene. V dropped 2 bases and J dropped 5; count of bases not matched to a gene: 6.

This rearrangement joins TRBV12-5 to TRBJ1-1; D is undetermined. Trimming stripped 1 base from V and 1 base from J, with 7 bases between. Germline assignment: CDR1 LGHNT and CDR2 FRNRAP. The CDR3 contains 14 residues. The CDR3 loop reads CASGLARRNTEAFF. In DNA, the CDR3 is TGTGCTAGTGGTTTGGCGCGACGGAACACTGAAGCTTTCTTT.

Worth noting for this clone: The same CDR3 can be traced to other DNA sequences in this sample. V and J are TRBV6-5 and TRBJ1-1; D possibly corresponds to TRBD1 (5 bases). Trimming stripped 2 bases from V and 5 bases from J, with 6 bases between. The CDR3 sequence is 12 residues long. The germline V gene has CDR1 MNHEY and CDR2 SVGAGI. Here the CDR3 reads CASSYGATEAFF. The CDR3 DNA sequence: TGTGCCAGCAGTTACGGGGCGACTGAAGCTTTCTTT.

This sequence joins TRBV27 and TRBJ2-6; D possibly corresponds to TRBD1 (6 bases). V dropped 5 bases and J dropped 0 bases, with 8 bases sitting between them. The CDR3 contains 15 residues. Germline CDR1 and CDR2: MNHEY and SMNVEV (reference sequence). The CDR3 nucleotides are TGTGCCAGCAGTGTGGACAGCTCTGGGGCCAACGTCCTGACTTTC. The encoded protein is CASSVDSSGANVLTF.

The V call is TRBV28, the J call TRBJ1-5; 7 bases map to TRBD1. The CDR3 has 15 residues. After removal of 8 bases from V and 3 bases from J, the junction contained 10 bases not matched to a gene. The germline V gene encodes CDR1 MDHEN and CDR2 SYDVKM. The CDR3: CASSDRDVYNQPQHF. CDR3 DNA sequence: TGTGCCAGCTCCGACAGGGACGTCTACAATCAGCCCCAGCATTTT. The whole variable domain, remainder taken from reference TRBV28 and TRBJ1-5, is DVKVTQSSRYLVKRTGEKVFLECVQDMDHENMFWYRQDPGLGLRLIYFSYDVKMKEKGDIPEGYSVSREKKERFSLILESASTNQTSMYLCASSDRDVYNQPQHFGDGTRLSIL.

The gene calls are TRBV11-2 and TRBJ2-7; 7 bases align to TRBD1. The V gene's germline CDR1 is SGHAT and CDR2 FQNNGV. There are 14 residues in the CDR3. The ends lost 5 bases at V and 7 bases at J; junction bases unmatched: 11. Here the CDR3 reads CASSGRTGQLEQYF. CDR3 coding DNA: TGTGCCAGCAGCGGAAGGACAGGTCAGTTGGAGCAGTACTTC.

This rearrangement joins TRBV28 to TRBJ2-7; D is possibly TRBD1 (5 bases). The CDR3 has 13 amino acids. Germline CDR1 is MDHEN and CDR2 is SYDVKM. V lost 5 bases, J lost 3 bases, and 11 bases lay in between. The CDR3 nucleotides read TGTGCCAGCAGTCCACGGACATTCTACGAGCAGTACTTC. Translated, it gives CASSPRTFYEQYF.

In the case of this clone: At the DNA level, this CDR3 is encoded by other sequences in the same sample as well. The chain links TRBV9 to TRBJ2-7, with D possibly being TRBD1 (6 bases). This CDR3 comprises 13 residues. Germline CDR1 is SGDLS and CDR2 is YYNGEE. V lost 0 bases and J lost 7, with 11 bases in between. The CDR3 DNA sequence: TGTGCCAGCAGCGTAGCAGGGGCAGGAGAGCAGTACTTC. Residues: CASSVAGAGEQYF.

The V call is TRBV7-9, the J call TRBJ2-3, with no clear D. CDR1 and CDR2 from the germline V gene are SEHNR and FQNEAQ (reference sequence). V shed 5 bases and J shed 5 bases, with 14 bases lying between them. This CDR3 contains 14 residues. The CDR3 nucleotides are TGTGCCAGCAGCCCCTTTGGAGTGAAAGATACGCAGTATTTT. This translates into CASSPFGVKDTQYF. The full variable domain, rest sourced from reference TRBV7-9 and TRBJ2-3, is DTGVSQNPRHKITKRGQNVTFRCDPISEHNRLYWYRQTLGQGPEFLTYFQNEAQLEKSRLLSDRFSAERPKGSFSTLEIQRTEQGDSAMYLCASSPFGVKDTQYFGPGTRLTVL.

CDR3 DNA: TGTGCCAGCAGCTTAGGGAGGTTCACTGAAGCTTTCTTT. As protein: CASSLGRFTEAFF. V usage is TRBV11-3 and J usage is TRBJ1-1; D ambiguous. This CDR3 has 13 residues. The V end lost 1 base, the J end lost 4 bases, and 7 bases lay between the germline ends. Germline V gene sequence: CDR1 SGHNT, CDR2 YENEEA. Together with reference TRBV11-3 and TRBJ1-1, the CDR3 gives the full variable domain: EAGVVQSPRYKIIEKKQPVAFWCNPISGHNTLYWYLQNLGQGPELLIRYENEEAVDDSQLPKDRFSAERLKGVDSTLKIQPAELGDSAVYLCASSLGRFTEAFFGQGTRLTVV.

In nucleotides, the CDR3 is TGTGCCAGCAAGAGAGTCGGGGAGCTGTTTTTT. Encoded protein: CASKRVGELFF. The V gene is TRBV6-1, the J gene TRBJ2-2; D not resolved. This CDR3 contains 11 residues. Trimming removed 7 bases at V and 7 bases at J, with 7 bases between. CDR1 is MNHNS, CDR2 SASEGT, per germline.

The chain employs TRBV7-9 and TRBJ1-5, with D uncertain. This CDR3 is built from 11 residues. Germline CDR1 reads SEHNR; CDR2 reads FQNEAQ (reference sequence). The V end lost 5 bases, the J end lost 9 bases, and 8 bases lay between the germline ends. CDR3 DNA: TGTGCCAGCAGCCGAGATGGGCCCCAGCATTTT. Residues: CASSRDGPQHF. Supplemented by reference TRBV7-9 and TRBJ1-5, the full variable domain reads DTGVSQNPRHKITKRGQNVTFRCDPISEHNRLYWYRQTLGQGPEFLTYFQNEAQLEKSRLLSDRFSAERPKGSFSTLEIQRTEQGDSAMYLCASSRDGPQHFGDGTRLSIL.

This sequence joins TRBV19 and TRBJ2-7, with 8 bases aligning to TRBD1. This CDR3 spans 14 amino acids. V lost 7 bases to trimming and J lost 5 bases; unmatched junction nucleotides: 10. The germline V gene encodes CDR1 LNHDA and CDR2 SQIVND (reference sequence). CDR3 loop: CASKEAGGRNEQYF. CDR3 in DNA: TGTGCCAGTAAAGAAGCAGGGGGCCGCAACGAGCAGTACTTC.